These T cell receptor beta chains were read from a single sample in a study of Ad26.COV2.S vaccination and SARS-CoV-2 variants. Method: immunoSEQ multiplex PCR; TCRdb's copy keeps in-frame clones and lacks some. The sample has almost 400,000 clones; 89% are singletons. The sequenced sample was peripheral blood, obtained in a trial of Ad26.COV2.S vaccine versus placebo. The receptor source for this set is a person aged 18-65 years who received the Ad26.COV2.S COVID-19 vaccine or a placebo. Each CDR3 is given with its conserved first and last residue. The order of the fields is V gene, CDR3 length, J gene, D gene, clone size, CDR3 protein, CDR3 DNA. D genes are given only for firm matches. The size of a clone is reported for some rows only, either as once, few or many, or as a class for expanded clones.

V: TRBV4-1
length: 14
J: TRBJ2-7
D: -
size: -
CDR3: CASSQVDGPYEQYF
DNA: TGCGCCAGCAGCCAAGTCGACGGACCCTACGAGCAGTACTTC

V: TRBV6-5
length: 15
J: TRBJ2-1
D: TRBD2
size: -
CDR3: CASSFGLAGGNEQFF
DNA: TGTGCCAGCAGTTTTGGACTAGCGGGAGGTAATGAGCAGTTCTTC

V: TRBV18
length: 12
J: TRBJ2-5
D: -
size: -
CDR3: CASSRGKETQYF
DNA: TGTGCCAGCTCCAGGGGTAAGGAGACCCAGTACTTC

V: TRBV4-1
length: 17
J: TRBJ2-1
D: -
size: -
CDR3: CASSLLPPGQNYNEQFF
DNA: TGCGCCAGCAGCCTTCTACCCCCGGGACAAAACTACAATGAGCAGTTCTTC

V: TRBV4-1
length: 15
J: TRBJ2-7
D: -
size: -
CDR3: CASSPRASETYEQYF
DNA: TGCGCCAGCAGCCCTAGGGCTAGCGAAACCTACGAGCAGTACTTC

V: TRBV7-9
length: 13
J: TRBJ1-4
D: -
size: -
CDR3: CASSPDTFEKLFF
DNA: TGTGCCAGCAGCCCAGACACGTTCGAAAAACTGTTTTTT

V: TRBV19
length: 14
J: TRBJ1-4
D: -
size: -
CDR3: CATGPGRVGEKLFF
DNA: TGTGCCACCGGACCTGGGCGGGTGGGTGAAAAACTGTTTTTT

V: TRBV7-8
length: 16
J: TRBJ2-1
D: TRBD2
size: -
CDR3: CASSYSGGGRLNEQFF
DNA: TGTGCCAGCAGCTACTCCGGAGGCGGGAGGCTAAATGAGCAGTTCTTC

V: TRBV28
length: 12
J: TRBJ1-2
D: -
size: -
CDR3: CASSSGRRGYTF
DNA: TGTGCCAGCAGTTCGGGCAGGAGAGGCTACACCTTC

V: TRBV30
length: 14
J: TRBJ1-3
D: -
size: -
CDR3: CAWSVMGTGNTIYF
DNA: TGTGCCTGGAGTGTCATGGGGACTGGAAACACCATATATTTT

V: TRBV2
length: 12
J: TRBJ1-2
D: -
size: -
CDR3: CASMGVNYGYTF
DNA: TGTGCCAGCATGGGCGTTAACTATGGCTACACCTTC

V: TRBV5-1
length: 15
J: TRBJ2-3
D: TRBD2
size: -
CDR3: CASSLFGRAEDTQYF
DNA: TGCGCCAGCAGCTTGTTCGGGAGGGCTGAAGATACGCAGTATTTT

V: TRBV28
length: 15
J: TRBJ2-3
D: TRBD2
size: -
CDR3: CASSFKTSGRDTQYF
DNA: TGTGCCAGCAGTTTTAAGACTAGCGGGAGAGATACGCAGTATTTT

V: TRBV2
length: 12
J: TRBJ2-3
D: -
size: -
CDR3: CAGSSVADTQYF
DNA: TGTGCCGGTTCTAGCGTTGCAGATACGCAGTATTTT

V: TRBV27
length: 17
J: TRBJ1-6
D: TRBD1
size: -
CDR3: CASRLSAGGASGSPLHF
DNA: TGTGCCAGCAGATTATCAGCAGGGGGCGCGTCGGGTTCACCCCTCCACTTT

V: TRBV19
length: 13
J: TRBJ2-2
D: -
size: few
CDR3: CASSTTGTGELFF
DNA: TGTGCCAGTAGTACCACAGGCACCGGGGAGCTGTTTTTT

V: TRBV29-1
length: 12
J: TRBJ1-1
D: -
size: -
CDR3: CSVEEGGTEAFF
DNA: TGCAGCGTTGAGGAGGGGGGGACTGAAGCTTTCTTT

V: TRBV29-1
length: 15
J: TRBJ2-7
D: -
size: once
CDR3: CSVEDWRGGVQEQYF
DNA: TGCAGCGTTGAAGATTGGAGGGGGGGTGTCCAGGAGCAGTACTTC

V: TRBV28
length: 13
J: TRBJ2-7
D: TRBD1
size: -
CDR3: CAAQGISSYEQYF
DNA: TGTGCGGCACAGGGGATTAGTTCCTACGAGCAGTACTTC

V: TRBV18
length: 13
J: TRBJ2-5
D: -
size: -
CDR3: CASSPDSQETQYF
DNA: TGTGCCAGCTCACCAGACAGCCAAGAGACCCAGTACTTC

V: TRBV5-1
length: 12
J: TRBJ2-7
D: -
size: -
CDR3: CASSLSGDEQYF
DNA: TGCGCCAGCAGCTTGTCAGGGGACGAGCAGTACTTC

V: TRBV10-2
length: 14
J: TRBJ2-7
D: TRBD2
size: -
CDR3: CASGGAGNDYEQYF
DNA: TGCGCCAGCGGGGGAGCGGGAAACGACTACGAGCAGTACTTC

V: TRBV6-6
length: 14
J: TRBJ1-6
D: -
size: -
CDR3: CASTTSSYNSPLHF
DNA: TGTGCCAGCACTACGAGCTCCTATAATTCACCCCTCCACTTT

V: TRBV30
length: 15
J: TRBJ2-2
D: -
size: -
CDR3: CAWSRRGRITGELFF
DNA: TGTGCCTGGAGTCGGAGGGGGCGGATCACCGGGGAGCTGTTTTTT

V: TRBV7-9
length: 15
J: TRBJ2-5
D: -
size: -
CDR3: CASSSNIGGRETQYF
DNA: TGTGCCAGCAGCTCTAACATTGGGGGGAGGGAGACCCAGTACTTC

V: TRBV19
length: 13
J: TRBJ1-1
D: -
size: -
CDR3: CASMAGQKVEAFF
DNA: TGTGCCAGTATGGCGGGGCAAAAGGTTGAAGCTTTCTTT

V: TRBV7-8
length: 14
J: TRBJ2-7
D: -
size: -
CDR3: CASSLGSQDYEQYF
DNA: TGTGCCAGCAGCTTAGGCAGCCAAGACTACGAGCAGTACTTC

V: TRBV9
length: 16
J: TRBJ2-2
D: TRBD1
size: -
CDR3: CASSVRQGAITGELFF
DNA: TGTGCCAGCAGCGTCCGACAGGGGGCGATCACCGGGGAGCTGTTTTTT

V: TRBV15
length: 13
J: TRBJ2-2
D: -
size: -
CDR3: CATAGKNTGELFF
DNA: TGTGCCACCGCAGGGAAGAACACCGGGGAGCTGTTTTTT

V: TRBV10-3
length: 12
J: TRBJ2-7
D: -
size: -
CDR3: CAISGSTYEQYF
DNA: TGTGCCATCAGTGGGTCTACCTACGAGCAGTACTTC

V: TRBV28
length: 15
J: TRBJ1-3
D: -
size: -
CDR3: CASSLGPTSGNTIYF
DNA: TGTGCCAGCAGTTTAGGTCCGACCTCTGGAAACACCATATATTTT

V: TRBV28
length: 15
J: TRBJ2-6
D: -
size: -
CDR3: CASSRTGSGANVLTF
DNA: TGTGCCAGCAGTCGGACGGGCTCTGGGGCCAACGTCCTGACTTTC

V: TRBV4-2
length: 16
J: TRBJ2-2
D: TRBD2
size: -
CDR3: CASSQLAGTNTGELFF
DNA: TGTGCCAGCAGCCAGTTAGCGGGGACTAACACCGGGGAGCTGTTTTTT

V: TRBV4-3
length: 13
J: TRBJ2-7
D: -
size: -
CDR3: CASSQVRGGEQYF
DNA: TGCGCCAGCAGCCAAGTGCGTGGCGGCGAGCAGTACTTC

V: TRBV5-1
length: 16
J: TRBJ1-3
D: TRBD1
size: once
CDR3: CASSLGSGGGGNTIYF
DNA: TGCGCCAGCAGCTTGGGGTCAGGGGGCGGTGGAAACACCATATATTTT

V: TRBV5-4
length: 15
J: TRBJ1-1
D: -
size: -
CDR3: CASSTPRGLNTEAFF
DNA: TGTGCCAGCAGCACCCCCAGGGGTTTGAACACTGAAGCTTTCTTT

V: TRBV24-1
length: 14
J: TRBJ2-1
D: TRBD2
size: -
CDR3: CATSDPSGRNEQFF
DNA: TGTGCCACCAGTGATCCTAGCGGGAGGAATGAGCAGTTCTTC

V: TRBV7-8
length: 15
J: TRBJ2-7
D: -
size: -
CDR3: CASSLSSFLSYEQYF
DNA: TGTGCCAGCAGCTTAAGTTCATTCCTTTCCTACGAGCAGTACTTC

V: TRBV5-4
length: 15
J: TRBJ2-3
D: TRBD2
size: -
CDR3: CASSLASGRGGTQYF
DNA: TGTGCCAGCAGCTTGGCTAGCGGGAGAGGCGGTACGCAGTATTTT

V: TRBV7-8
length: 16
J: TRBJ1-4
D: -
size: -
CDR3: CASSLRDPATNEKLFF
DNA: TGTGCCAGCAGCTTGAGGGACCCCGCAACTAATGAAAAACTGTTTTTT

V: TRBV3-1/TRBV3-2
length: 15
J: TRBJ1-2
D: -
size: -
CDR3: CASSQDIVGNYGYTF
DNA: TGTGCCAGCAGCCAAGATATCGTCGGCAACTATGGCTACACCTTC

V: TRBV18
length: 14
J: TRBJ1-1
D: -
size: -
CDR3: CASSPGTSNTEAFF
DNA: TGTGCCAGCTCACCCGGGACATCGAACACTGAAGCTTTCTTT

V: TRBV5-5
length: 16
J: TRBJ2-6
D: -
size: once
CDR3: CASSLRSGSGANVLTF
DNA: TGTGCCAGCAGCTTGCGAAGTGGCTCTGGGGCCAACGTCCTGACTTTC